A single sample is the source of the 28 T cell receptor beta chains below, sequenced in a study of T cell changes during pregnancy in multiple sclerosis (dated by TCRdb to about 2019). Libraries came from the immunoSEQ multiplex PCR assay. What TCRdb holds here is the immuneACCESS table cut down to in-frame rearrangements. Part of the clones is not present; checked against another copy, under half of the missing clones reflect an unresolved V gene, and the others are unexplained. The sample includes around 57,000 clones, with 90% to 95% observed a single time. Of the sample, under 2.5% falls within the top ten clones. This specimen was peripheral blood, taken in the third trimester of pregnancy. These TCRs come from a female donor in good health, enrolled as a control in a pregnancy study.

The chain has TRBV19 and TRBJ2-7, with D perhaps matching TRBD2 (6 bases). Germline-derived CDR1 and CDR2 are LNHDA and SQIVND (reference sequence). This CDR3 comprises 15 residues. V lost 3 bases and J lost 2, with 14 bases in between. CDR3 in amino acids: CASSIAGKGTYEQYF. The CDR3 nucleotides are TGTGCCAGTAGTATCGCGGGGAAGGGGACCTACGAGCAGTACTTC.

J is TRBJ2-4 and V is TRBV6-1; TRBD2 might be the D (6 bases). Trimming left V 1 base short and J 4 bases short, with 11 bases between. Germline CDR1 MNHNS, CDR2 SASEGT. CDR3 size: 15 residues. In DNA form, the CDR3 reads TGTGCCAGCAGTGAAGGCCGGGGGTTTAAAAACATTCAGTACTTC. Its translation: CASSEGRGFKNIQYF.

This clone is a singleton in its sample. This rearrangement joins TRBV6-1 to TRBJ2-7, with TRBD1 identical over 7 bases. V shed 8 bases, J shed 4 bases, and the junction held 5 bases outside the gene matches. Germline V gene sequence: CDR1 MNHNS, CDR2 SASEGT. The CDR3 runs to 12 residues. Written as DNA, the CDR3 is TGTGCCAGCGGACCAGGGGGTTACGAGCAGTACTTC. Translating gives CASGPGGYEQYF.

The chain uses TRBV11-2 and TRBJ2-1; D is perhaps TRBD2 (5 bases). V lost 2 bases to trimming and J lost 3 bases, with 11 bases between them. This CDR3 region has 15 residues. Germline values: CDR1 SGHAT, CDR2 FQNNGV. The CDR3 is CASSLIGRDYNEQFF. The CDR3 DNA is TGTGCCAGCAGCTTAATAGGACGGGACTACAATGAGCAGTTCTTC.

The V and J genes are TRBV6-6 and TRBJ2-3, with 10 bases fitting TRBD2. The CDR3 has 15 amino acids. The V and J ends lost 5 bases and 2 bases, in that order; junction bases with no gene match: 4. The V gene's germline CDR1 is MNHNY and CDR2 SVGAGI (reference sequence). The CDR3 loop reads CASSQGLADTDTQYF. The CDR3 DNA sequence: TGTGCCAGCAGTCAAGGACTAGCGGACACAGATACGCAGTATTTT.

The rearrangement joins TRBV5-5 to TRBJ2-3; no definite D call. The CDR3 is 13 residues long. V lost 4 bases to trimming and J lost 0 bases, with 6 bases between them. Germline V gene data show CDR1 as SGHKS and CDR2 as YYEKEE (reference sequence). In nucleotides, the CDR3 is TGTGCCAGCAGCGGCAAGAGCACAGATACGCAGTATTTT. Protein: CASSGKSTDTQYF.

The chain employs TRBV5-6 and TRBJ2-3, with a tentative D call TRBD2 (5 bases). Per germline, CDR1 SGHDT and CDR2 YYEEEE. The CDR3 is 15 amino acids. Trimming cost V 2 bases and J 10 bases, with 20 bases left between them. The CDR3 DNA reads as TGTGCCAGCAGCTTTACCGGACTCAACCCTCGGGCGCAGTATTTT. It is translated as CASSFTGLNPRAQYF.

The CDR3 spells CATSVLTSNYGYTF. CDR3 bases: TGTGCCACCTCCGTACTAACAAGTAACTATGGCTACACCTTC. The V call is TRBV10-3, the J call TRBJ1-2; D call uncertain. V dropped 10 bases and J dropped 1 base, with 16 bases sitting between them. This CDR3 region has 14 residues. CDR1 is ENHRY, CDR2 SYGVKD, per germline.

V gene TRBV10-3 combines with J gene TRBJ2-3, with D perhaps matching TRBD2 (5 bases). The CDR3 totals 13 residues. V lost 8 bases, J lost 0 bases, and 9 bases lay in between. The germline V gene has CDR1 ENHRY and CDR2 SYGVKD. CDR3 nucleotides: TGTGCCATCTCAGCGGTTAGCACAGATACGCAGTATTTT. This sequence encodes CAISAVSTDTQYF.

This clone was counted a single time. The CDR3 DNA sequence: TGCGCCAGCAGCGGCCAGTACACTGAAGCTTTCTTT. Translated: CASSGQYTEAFF. J is TRBJ1-1 and V is TRBV5-1, with no clear D. Germline loops: CDR1 SGHRS, CDR2 YFSETQ. The ends were cut back, 4 bases at V and 3 bases at J, with 7 bases in the middle. The CDR3 sequence is 12 residues long.

This chain connects TRBV4-1 to TRBJ2-6; the D gene is possibly TRBD1 (5 bases). This CDR3 has 16 residues. Germline CDR1 reads MGHRA; CDR2 reads YSYEKL. V lost 0 bases, J lost 2 bases, and 8 bases lay in between. The CDR3 loop reads CASSQDLGAGANVLTF. The DNA for the CDR3 is TGCGCCAGCAGCCAAGATCTAGGGGCTGGGGCCAACGTCCTGACTTTC.

This clone was observed once. The V call is TRBV19, the J call TRBJ2-1; weak D call: TRBD2 (6 bases). V lost 7 bases and J lost 0, with 16 bases in between. CDR3 length equals 16 residues. Per germline, CDR1 LNHDA and CDR2 SQIVND (reference sequence). The CDR3 DNA reads as TGTGCCAGTACCCTCGGAGGGAGGCCCTCCTACAATGAGCAGTTCTTC. As protein: CASTLGGRPSYNEQFF. Full variable domain (outside the CDR3, taken from reference TRBV19 and TRBJ2-1): DGGITQSPKYLFRKEGQNVTLSCEQNLNHDAMYWYRQDPGQGLRLIYYSQIVNDFQKGDIAEGYSVSREKKESFPLTVTSAQKNPTAFYLCASTLGGRPSYNEQFFGPGTRLTVL.

The rearrangement joins TRBV15 to TRBJ2-2; D is ambiguous. From germline, CDR1 is LNHNV and CDR2 YYDKDF (reference sequence). The CDR3 runs to 15 residues. V was clipped by 1 base and J by 0 bases, with 6 bases between them. CDR3 DNA: TGTGCCACCAGCAGAGTCCTAACGAACACCGGGGAGCTGTTTTTT. Translated, it gives CATSRVLTNTGELFF.

The rearrangement joins TRBV28 to TRBJ2-5; 8 bases match TRBD2. Per germline, CDR1 MDHEN and CDR2 SYDVKM. The CDR3 consists of 14 residues. The junction had 10 bases not matched to a gene; V was cut back by 5 bases and J by 8 bases. The DNA of the CDR3 is TGTGCCAGCAGTCTTGCGGGAGGAAAACTTACCCAGTACTTC. As protein: CASSLAGGKLTQYF.

J is TRBJ1-5 and V is TRBV7-9; the D gene is possibly TRBD1 (6 bases). Deletions cut 3 bases from V and 2 bases from J, with 14 bases between. CDR1 and CDR2 (germline): SEHNR, FQNEAQ (reference sequence). The CDR3 length is 16 residues. The CDR3 sequence: CASSLSTGTGNQPQHF. The CDR3 nucleotides are TGTGCCAGCAGCTTGAGCACAGGGACGGGCAATCAGCCCCAGCATTTT.

The chain carries TRBV10-1 and TRBJ1-1, with D uncertain. Germline CDR1 WNHNN, CDR2 SYGVQD (reference sequence). The CDR3 spans 12 residues. V was trimmed by 5 bases and J by 1 base, leaving 5 bases between them. The DNA of the CDR3 is TGCGCCAGCAGTCCAGGGAACACTGAAGCTTTCTTT. Translating it yields CASSPGNTEAFF.

The chain is built from TRBV12-5 and TRBJ1-2; the D gene is possibly TRBD1 (5 bases). V was pared by 0 bases and J by 3 bases, with 14 bases between. Germline CDR1 LGHNT, CDR2 FRNRAP. This CDR3 region has 16 residues. The CDR3 spells CASGLVLQGNDYGYTF. The CDR3 DNA is TGTGCTAGTGGTTTGGTACTGCAGGGAAATGACTATGGCTACACCTTC.

CDR3 sequence (DNA): TGTGCCAGCAGTGAGGGGACACCTAATAAAGCCAAAAACATTCAGTACTTC. Residues: CASSEGTPNKAKNIQYF. The gene calls are TRBV6-4 and TRBJ2-4; possible D gene TRBD1, 6 bases. V was clipped by 3 bases and J by 0 bases, with 15 bases between them. The CDR3 consists of 17 residues. CDR1 is MRHNA and CDR2 is SNTAGT in the germline V gene.

The chain carries TRBV28 and TRBJ2-2; D might be TRBD1 (5 bases). Germline CDR1 and CDR2: MDHEN and SYDVKM. The CDR3 runs 14 residues. V was pared by 7 bases and J by 6 bases, with 15 bases between. DNA for the CDR3: TGTGCCAGCACCTCGGCAGGGTTGGCCGGGGAGCTGTTTTTT. Translated, it gives CASTSAGLAGELFF.

The gene calls are TRBV11-1 and TRBJ1-5, with 8 bases aligning to TRBD1. The CDR3 totals 13 residues. Germline lookup yields CDR1 SGHAT and CDR2 FQDESV (reference sequence). Trimming removed 5 bases from V and 7 bases from J; junction bases left unmatched: 4. The CDR3 nucleotides are TGTGCCAGCAGCGTGGACAGGGAACAGCCCCAGCATTTT. This gives the protein CASSVDREQPQHF.

This clone was seen a single time. J is TRBJ2-1 and V is TRBV28, with 8 bases fitting TRBD2. Germline V CDR1 and CDR2: MDHEN, SYDVKM. The CDR3 is 13 residues long. With 7 bases clipped from V and 6 bases from J, the junction kept 5 bases outside the gene matches. The chain's CDR3 is CASTPGGGNEQFF. The CDR3 DNA reads TGTGCCAGCACCCCGGGGGGGGGCAATGAGCAGTTCTTC. The variable domain in full, completed from reference TRBV28 and TRBJ2-1, reads DVKVTQSSRYLVKRTGEKVFLECVQDMDHENMFWYRQDPGLGLRLIYFSYDVKMKEKGDIPEGYSVSREKKERFSLILESASTNQTSMYLCASTPGGGNEQFFGPGTRLTVL.

This sequence joins TRBV11-2 and TRBJ1-1; D remains unclear. The CDR3 totals 13 residues. With 5 bases removed from V and 4 bases from J, the gap between germline ends came to 11 bases. The germline V gene has CDR1 SGHAT and CDR2 FQNNGV. CDR3 sequence reads: CASSDRPGTEAFF. The CDR3 DNA reads as TGTGCCAGCAGCGATCGTCCGGGCACTGAAGCTTTCTTT.

V usage is TRBV7-8 and J usage is TRBJ2-7, with D maybe TRBD2 (7 bases). V shed 3 bases and J shed 0 bases, with 12 bases lying between them. This CDR3 region has 15 residues. The germline V gene encodes CDR1 SGHVS and CDR2 FQNEAQ. CDR3 in DNA: TGTGCCAGCAGCTTGGGGGGGGCGAGCTCCTACGAGCAGTACTTC. Encoded protein: CASSLGGASSYEQYF.

V gene TRBV27 combines with J gene TRBJ2-1; TRBD2 matches at 12 bases. There are 16 residues in the CDR3. CDR1 and CDR2 (germline): MNHEY, SMNVEV (reference sequence). J gave up 8 bases and V 6 bases, and 11 bases lay outside the gene matches. CDR3 region: CASSLWTSGNGDEQFF. Here the CDR3 DNA reads TGTGCCAGCAGCCTCTGGACTAGCGGGAATGGGGATGAGCAGTTCTTC.

On this clone itself: Mismatch with germline at one junction end may stem from a read error. The rearrangement joins TRBV7-7 to TRBJ2-1, with TRBD2 identical over 9 bases. The CDR3 sequence is 16 residues long. CDR1 and CDR2 from the germline V gene are SSHAT and FNYEAQ (reference sequence). CDR3 region: CASSTSLAGHYNEQFF. The CDR3 nucleotides read TGTGCTAGCAGCACATCACTAGCGGGTCACTACAATGAGCAGTTCTTC.

The gene calls are TRBV28 and TRBJ1-1; TRBD1 might be the D (5 bases). The CDR3 is made up of 12 amino acids. CDR1 is MDHEN and CDR2 is SYDVKM in the germline V gene. Trimming cost V 1 base and J 7 bases, with 7 bases left between them. This CDR3 is CASSLYRGEAFF. Here the CDR3 DNA reads TGTGCCAGCAGTTTATATAGGGGTGAAGCTTTCTTT.

This chain links TRBV5-1 with TRBJ2-5; tentative D call: TRBD2 (5 bases). The CDR3 extends over 14 amino acids. CDR1 SGHRS and CDR2 YFSETQ come from the germline V gene. V was pared by 0 bases and J by 7 bases, with 13 bases between. CDR3 DNA: TGCGCCAGCAGCTTGGAAACGCGAGAGGGGACCCAGTACTTC. Amino acid sequence: CASSLETREGTQYF.

V usage is TRBV19 and J usage is TRBJ2-7, with 7 bases aligning to TRBD1. The V and J ends lost 6 bases and 5 bases, in that order; junction bases with no gene match: 13. From germline, CDR1 is LNHDA and CDR2 SQIVND (reference sequence). This CDR3 comprises 15 residues. The CDR3, as DNA: TGTGCCAGTAGGTCACAGGGGTCCGGCAGCGACGAGCAGTACTTC. Translated, it gives CASRSQGSGSDEQYF.